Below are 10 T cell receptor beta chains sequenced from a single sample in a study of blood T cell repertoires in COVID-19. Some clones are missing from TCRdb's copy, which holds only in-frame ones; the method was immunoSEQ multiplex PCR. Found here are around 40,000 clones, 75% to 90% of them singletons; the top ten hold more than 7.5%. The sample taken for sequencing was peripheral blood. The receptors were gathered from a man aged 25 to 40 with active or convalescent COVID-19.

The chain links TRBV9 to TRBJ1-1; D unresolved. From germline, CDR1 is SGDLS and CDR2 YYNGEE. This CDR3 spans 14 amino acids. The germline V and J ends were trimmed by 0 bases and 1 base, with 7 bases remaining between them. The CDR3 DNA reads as TGTGCCAGCAGCGTAGAACACCAGAACACTGAAGCTTTCTTT. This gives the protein CASSVEHQNTEAFF.

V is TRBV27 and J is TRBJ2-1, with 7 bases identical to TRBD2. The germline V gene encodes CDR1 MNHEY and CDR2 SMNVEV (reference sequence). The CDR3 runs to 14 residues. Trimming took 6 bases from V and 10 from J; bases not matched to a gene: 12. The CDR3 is CASSSGTPGVEQFF. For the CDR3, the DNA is TGTGCCAGCAGCAGCGGGACTCCCGGGGTGGAGCAGTTCTTC.

The CDR3 nucleotides read TGTGCCAGTAGTATAGTTGAGGGTTGGCGCTACGAGCAGTACTTC. It specifies CASSIVEGWRYEQYF. The chain couples TRBV19 to TRBJ2-7, with D possibly matching TRBD2 (5 bases). The germline gives CDR1 LNHDA, CDR2 SQIVND (reference sequence). V shed 1 base and J shed 3 bases, with 13 bases lying between them. The CDR3 totals 15 residues.

The CDR3 reads CSARKGDTQYF. The CDR3, as DNA: TGCAGTGCTAGGAAGGGGGATACGCAGTATTTT. V and J are TRBV20-1 and TRBJ2-3, with D possibly matching TRBD1 (5 bases). The CDR3 sequence is 11 residues long. Germline V gene data show CDR1 as DFQATT and CDR2 as SNEGSKA (reference sequence). Trimming shortened V by 3 bases and J by 6 bases, and 7 bases separated the two germline ends.

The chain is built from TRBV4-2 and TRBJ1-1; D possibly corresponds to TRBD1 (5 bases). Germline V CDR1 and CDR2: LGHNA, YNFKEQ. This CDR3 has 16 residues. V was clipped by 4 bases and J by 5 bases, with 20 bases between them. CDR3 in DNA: TGTGCCAGCAGCCCCAACGCAGGCACTGGGGCAACTGAAGCTTTCTTT. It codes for CASSPNAGTGATEAFF.

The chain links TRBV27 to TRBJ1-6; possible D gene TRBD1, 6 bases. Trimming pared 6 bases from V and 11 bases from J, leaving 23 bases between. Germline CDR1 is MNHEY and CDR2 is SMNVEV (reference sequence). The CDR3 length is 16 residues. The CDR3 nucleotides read TGTGCCAGCAGCGAGTCCCCGGACAGACGGAAGACACCCCTCCACTTT. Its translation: CASSESPDRRKTPLHF.

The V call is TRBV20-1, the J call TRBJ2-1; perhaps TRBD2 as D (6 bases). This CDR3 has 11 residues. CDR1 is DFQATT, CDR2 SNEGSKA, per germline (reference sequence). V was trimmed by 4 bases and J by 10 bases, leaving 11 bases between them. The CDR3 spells CSAKPGREQFF. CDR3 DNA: TGCAGTGCTAAGCCAGGGAGGGAGCAGTTCTTC.

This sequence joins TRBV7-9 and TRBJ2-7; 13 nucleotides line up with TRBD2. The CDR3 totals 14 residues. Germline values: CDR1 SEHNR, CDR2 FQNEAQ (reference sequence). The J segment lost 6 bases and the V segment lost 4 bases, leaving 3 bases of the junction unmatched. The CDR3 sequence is CASSSGLAGAEQYF. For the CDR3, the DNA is TGTGCCAGCAGCTCAGGACTAGCGGGGGCCGAGCAGTACTTC.

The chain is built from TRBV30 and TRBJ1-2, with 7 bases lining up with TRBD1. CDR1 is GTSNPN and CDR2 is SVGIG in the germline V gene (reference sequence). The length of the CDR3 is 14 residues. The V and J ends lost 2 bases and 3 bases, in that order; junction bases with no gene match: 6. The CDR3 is CAWSTPGGYYGYTF. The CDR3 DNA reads TGTGCCTGGAGTACCCCAGGGGGTTACTATGGCTACACCTTC.

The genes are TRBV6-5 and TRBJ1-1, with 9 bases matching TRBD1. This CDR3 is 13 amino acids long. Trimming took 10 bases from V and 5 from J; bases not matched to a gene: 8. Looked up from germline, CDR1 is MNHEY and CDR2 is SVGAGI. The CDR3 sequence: CATKQGAATEAFF. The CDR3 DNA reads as TGTGCCACAAAACAGGGGGCCGCGACTGAAGCTTTCTTT.